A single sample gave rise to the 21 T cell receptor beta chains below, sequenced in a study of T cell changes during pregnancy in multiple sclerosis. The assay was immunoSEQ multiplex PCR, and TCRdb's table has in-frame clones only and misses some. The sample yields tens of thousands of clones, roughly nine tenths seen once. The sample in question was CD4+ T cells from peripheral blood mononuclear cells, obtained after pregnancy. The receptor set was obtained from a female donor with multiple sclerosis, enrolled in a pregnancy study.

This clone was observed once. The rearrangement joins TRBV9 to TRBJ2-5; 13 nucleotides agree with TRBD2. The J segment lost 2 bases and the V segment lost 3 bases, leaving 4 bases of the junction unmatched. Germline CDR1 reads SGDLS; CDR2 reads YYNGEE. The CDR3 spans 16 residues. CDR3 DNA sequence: TGTGCCAGCAGCGGGACTAGCGGGAGAGGACAAGAGACCCAGTACTTC. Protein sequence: CASSGTSGRGQETQYF.

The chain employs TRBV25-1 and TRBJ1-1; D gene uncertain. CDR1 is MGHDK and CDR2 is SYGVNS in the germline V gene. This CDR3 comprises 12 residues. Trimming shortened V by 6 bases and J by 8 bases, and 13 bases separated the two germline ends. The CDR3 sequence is CASRSLTGEAFF. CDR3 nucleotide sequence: TGTGCCAGCAGATCTTTAACGGGAGAAGCTTTCTTT. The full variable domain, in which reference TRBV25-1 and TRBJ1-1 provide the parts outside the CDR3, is EADIYQTPRYLVIGTGKKITLECSQTMGHDKMYWYQQDPGMELHLIHYSYGVNSTEKGDLSSESTVSRIRTEHFPLTLESARPSHTSQYLCASRSLTGEAFFGQGTRLTVV.

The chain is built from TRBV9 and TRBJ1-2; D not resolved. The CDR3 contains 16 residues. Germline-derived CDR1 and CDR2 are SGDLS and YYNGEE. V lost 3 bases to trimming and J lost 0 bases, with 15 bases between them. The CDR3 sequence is CASSAGGSSTNYGYTF. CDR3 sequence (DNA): TGTGCCAGCAGCGCAGGAGGCAGCTCTACTAACTATGGCTACACCTTC.

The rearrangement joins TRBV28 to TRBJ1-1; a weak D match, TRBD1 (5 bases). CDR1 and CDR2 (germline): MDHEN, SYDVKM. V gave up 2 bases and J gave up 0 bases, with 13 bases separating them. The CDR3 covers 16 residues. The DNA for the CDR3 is TGTGCCAGCAGTTTAGGTTCGGGCAGGGTGAACACTGAAGCTTTCTTT. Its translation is CASSLGSGRVNTEAFF. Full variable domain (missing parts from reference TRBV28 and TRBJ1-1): DVKVTQSSRYLVKRTGEKVFLECVQDMDHENMFWYRQDPGLGLRLIYFSYDVKMKEKGDIPEGYSVSREKKERFSLILESASTNQTSMYLCASSLGSGRVNTEAFFGQGTRLTVV.

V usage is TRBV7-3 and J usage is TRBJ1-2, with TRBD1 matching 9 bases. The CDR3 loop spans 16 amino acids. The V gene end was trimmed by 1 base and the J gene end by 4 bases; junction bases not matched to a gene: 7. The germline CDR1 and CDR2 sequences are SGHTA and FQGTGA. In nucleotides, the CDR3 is TGTGCCAGCAGCTTAATGGGGACAGGGTTAGGCTATGGCTACACCTTC. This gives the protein CASSLMGTGLGYGYTF.

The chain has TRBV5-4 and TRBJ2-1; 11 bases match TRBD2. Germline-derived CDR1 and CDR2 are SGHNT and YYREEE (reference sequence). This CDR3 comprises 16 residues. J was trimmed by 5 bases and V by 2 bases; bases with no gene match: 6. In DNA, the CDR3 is TGTGCCAGCAGCTTAGGTAGCGGGAGGGCAAACAATGAGCAGTTCTTC. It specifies CASSLGSGRANNEQFF.

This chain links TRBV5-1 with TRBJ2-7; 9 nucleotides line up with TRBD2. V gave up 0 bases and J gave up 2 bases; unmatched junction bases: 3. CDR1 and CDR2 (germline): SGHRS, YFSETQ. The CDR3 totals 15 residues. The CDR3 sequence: CASSLGLAVTYEQYF. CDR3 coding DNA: TGCGCCAGCAGCTTGGGACTAGCGGTGACCTACGAGCAGTACTTC.

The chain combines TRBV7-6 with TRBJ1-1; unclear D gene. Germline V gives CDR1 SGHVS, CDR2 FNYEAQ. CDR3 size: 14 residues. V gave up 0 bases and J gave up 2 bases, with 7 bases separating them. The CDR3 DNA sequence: TGTGCCAGCAGCTTAGCCGTCAGAAACACTGAAGCTTTCTTT. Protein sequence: CASSLAVRNTEAFF.

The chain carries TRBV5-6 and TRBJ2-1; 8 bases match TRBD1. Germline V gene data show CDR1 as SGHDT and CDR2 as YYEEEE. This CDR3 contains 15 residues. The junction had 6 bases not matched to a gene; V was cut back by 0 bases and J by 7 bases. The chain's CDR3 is CASSLEAGGANEQFF. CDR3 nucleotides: TGTGCCAGCAGCTTGGAGGCAGGGGGCGCGAATGAGCAGTTCTTC. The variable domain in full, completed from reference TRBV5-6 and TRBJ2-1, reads DAGVTQSPTHLIKTRGQQVTLRCSPKSGHDTVSWYQQALGQGPQFIFQYYEEEERQRGNFPDRFSGHQFPNYSSELNVNALLLGDSALYLCASSLEAGGANEQFFGPGTRLTVL.

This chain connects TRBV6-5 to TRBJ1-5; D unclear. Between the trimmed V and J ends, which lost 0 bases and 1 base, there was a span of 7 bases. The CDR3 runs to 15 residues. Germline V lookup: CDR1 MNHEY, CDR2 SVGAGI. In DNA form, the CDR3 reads TGTGCCAGCAGTTACTCAGGCGGGAGCAATCAGCCCCAGCATTTT. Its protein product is CASSYSGGSNQPQHF.

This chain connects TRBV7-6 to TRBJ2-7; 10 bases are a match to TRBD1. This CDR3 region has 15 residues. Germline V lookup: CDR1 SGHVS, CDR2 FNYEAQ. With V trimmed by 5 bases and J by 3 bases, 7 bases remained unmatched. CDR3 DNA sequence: TGTGCCAGCAGCCCCAGGGACAGGGGAAACTACGAGCAGTACTTC. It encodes CASSPRDRGNYEQYF. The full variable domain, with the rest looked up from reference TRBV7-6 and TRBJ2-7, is GAGVSQSPRYKVTKRGQDVALRCDPISGHVSLYWYRQALGQGPEFLTYFNYEAQQDKSGLPNDRFSAERPEGSISTLTIQRTEQRDSAMYRCASSPRDRGNYEQYFGPGTRLTVT.

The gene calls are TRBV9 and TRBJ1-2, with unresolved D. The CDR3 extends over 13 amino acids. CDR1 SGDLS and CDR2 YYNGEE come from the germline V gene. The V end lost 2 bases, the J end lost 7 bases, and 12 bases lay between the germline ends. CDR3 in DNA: TGTGCCAGCAGCGTTGACTTCGTGGGTGGCTACACCTTC. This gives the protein CASSVDFVGGYTF. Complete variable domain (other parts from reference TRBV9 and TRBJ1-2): DSGVTQTPKHLITATGQRVTLRCSPRSGDLSVYWYQQSLDQGLQFLIQYYNGEERAKGNILERFSAQQFPDLHSELNLSSLELGDSALYFCASSVDFVGGYTFGSGTRLTVV.

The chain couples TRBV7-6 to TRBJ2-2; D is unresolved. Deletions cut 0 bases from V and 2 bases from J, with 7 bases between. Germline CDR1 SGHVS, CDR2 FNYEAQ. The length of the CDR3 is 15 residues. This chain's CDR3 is CASSLAKLNTGELFF. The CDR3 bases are TGTGCCAGCAGCTTAGCGAAACTAAACACCGGGGAGCTGTTTTTT.

In DNA, the CDR3 is TGCGCCAGCAGCTACGGGGGACAGGGGGCTATGAACACTGAAGCTTTCTTT. Translating it yields CASSYGGQGAMNTEAFF. The V call is TRBV5-1, the J call TRBJ1-1, with 12 bases fitting TRBD1. Trimming at V came to 3 bases and at J to 0 bases, leaving 6 bases not matched to a gene. This CDR3 comprises 17 residues. From germline, CDR1 is SGHRS and CDR2 YFSETQ.

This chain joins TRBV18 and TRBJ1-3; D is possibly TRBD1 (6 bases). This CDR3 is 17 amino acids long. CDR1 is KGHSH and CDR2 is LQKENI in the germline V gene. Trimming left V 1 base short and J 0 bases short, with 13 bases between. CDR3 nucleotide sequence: TGTGCCAGCTCACCACGGCCGGGACAAAGCTCTGGAAACACCATATATTTT. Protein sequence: CASSPRPGQSSGNTIYF.

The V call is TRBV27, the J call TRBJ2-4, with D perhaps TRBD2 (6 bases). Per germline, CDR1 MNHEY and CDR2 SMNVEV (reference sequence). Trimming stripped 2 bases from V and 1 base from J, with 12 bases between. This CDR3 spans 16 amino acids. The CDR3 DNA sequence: TGTGCCAGCAGTTTAGTTGCGGGATGGGCCAAAAACATTCAGTACTTC. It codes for CASSLVAGWAKNIQYF.

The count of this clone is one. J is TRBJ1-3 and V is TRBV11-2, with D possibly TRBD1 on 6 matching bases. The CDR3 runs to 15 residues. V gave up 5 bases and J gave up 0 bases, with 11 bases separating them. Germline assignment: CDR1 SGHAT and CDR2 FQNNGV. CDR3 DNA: TGTGCCAGCAGCCCAACAGGGATCTCTGGAAACACCATATATTTT. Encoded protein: CASSPTGISGNTIYF.

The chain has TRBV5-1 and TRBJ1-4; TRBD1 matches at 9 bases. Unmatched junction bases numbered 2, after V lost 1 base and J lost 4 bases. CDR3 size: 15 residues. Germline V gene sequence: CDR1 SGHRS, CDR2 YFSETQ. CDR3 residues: CASSLSGQGNEKLFF. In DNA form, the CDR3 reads TGCGCCAGCAGCTTGTCGGGACAGGGTAATGAAAAACTGTTTTTT.

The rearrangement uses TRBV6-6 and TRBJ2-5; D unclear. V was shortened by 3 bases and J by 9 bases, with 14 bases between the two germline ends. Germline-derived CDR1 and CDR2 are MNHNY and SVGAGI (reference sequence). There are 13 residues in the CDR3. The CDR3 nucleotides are TGTGCCAGCAGTTATACACCTGAATTGGCCCAGTACTTC. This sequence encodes CASSYTPELAQYF.

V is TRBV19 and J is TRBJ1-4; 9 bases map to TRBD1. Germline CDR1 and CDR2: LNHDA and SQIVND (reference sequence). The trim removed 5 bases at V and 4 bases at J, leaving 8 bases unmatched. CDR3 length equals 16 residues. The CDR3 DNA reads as TGTGCCAGTAGTGTATCACAGGGGGCGAGTAATGAAAAACTGTTTTTT. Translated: CASSVSQGASNEKLFF.

The CDR3 bases are TGCGCCAGCAGCCTTAGGACAGGGGGAATCAGAGAGCAGTACTTC. Its protein product is CASSLRTGGIREQYF. The V and J genes are TRBV5-1 and TRBJ2-7; 10 bases fit TRBD1. Germline CDR1 SGHRS, CDR2 YFSETQ. The CDR3 runs 15 residues. With 4 bases clipped from V and 7 bases from J, the junction kept 11 bases outside the gene matches.